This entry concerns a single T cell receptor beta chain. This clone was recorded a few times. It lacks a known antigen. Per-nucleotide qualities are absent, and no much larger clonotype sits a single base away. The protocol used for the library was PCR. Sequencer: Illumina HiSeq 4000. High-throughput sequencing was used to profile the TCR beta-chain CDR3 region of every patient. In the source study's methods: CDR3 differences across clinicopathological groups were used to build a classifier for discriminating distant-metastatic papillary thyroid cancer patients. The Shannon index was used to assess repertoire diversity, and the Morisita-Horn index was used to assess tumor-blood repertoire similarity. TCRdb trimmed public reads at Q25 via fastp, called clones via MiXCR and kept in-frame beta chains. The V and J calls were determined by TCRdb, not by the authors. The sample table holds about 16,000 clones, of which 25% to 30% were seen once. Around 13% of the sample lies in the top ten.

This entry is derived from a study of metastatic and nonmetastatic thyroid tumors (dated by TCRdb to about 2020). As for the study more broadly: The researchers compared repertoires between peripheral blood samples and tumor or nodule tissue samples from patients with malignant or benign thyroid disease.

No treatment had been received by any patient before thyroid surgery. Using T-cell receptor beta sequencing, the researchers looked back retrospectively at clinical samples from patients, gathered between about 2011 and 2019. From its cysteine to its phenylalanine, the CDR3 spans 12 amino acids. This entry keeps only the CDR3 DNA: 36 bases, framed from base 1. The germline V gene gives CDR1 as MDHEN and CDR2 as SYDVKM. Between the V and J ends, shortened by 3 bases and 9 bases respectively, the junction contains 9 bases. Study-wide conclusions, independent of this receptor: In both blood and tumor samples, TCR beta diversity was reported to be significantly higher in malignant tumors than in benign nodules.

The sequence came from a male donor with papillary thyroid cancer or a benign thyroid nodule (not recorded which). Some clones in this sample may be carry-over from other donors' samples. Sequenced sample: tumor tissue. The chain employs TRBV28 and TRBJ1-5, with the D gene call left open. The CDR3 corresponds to CASSFEGRPQHF. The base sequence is TGTGCCAGCAGTTTCGAGGGAAGGCCCCAGCATTTT.